Listed below are T cell receptor beta chains from one sample, sequenced in a study of memory B cells and T cells in multiple sclerosis. TCRdb's table, derived via immunoSEQ multiplex PCR, lists solely in-frame clones and lacks some. The table includes fewer than 8,000 clones, around 58% detected once. Sequencing was carried out using memory (CD45RO+) CD8+ T cells from blood. Every receptor here comes from a human donor with multiple sclerosis. The CDR3 runs from the conserved cysteine through the conserved F or W. D genes are given only for firm matches. Only some rows state a clone size, as once, few, many or a class for expanded clones.

D gene: -; J gene: TRBJ2-1; V gene: TRBV11-2; clone size: -; CDR3 protein: CASSGGTWSYNEQFF; CDR3 DNA: TGTGCCAGCAGCGGGGGGACTTGGTCCTACAATGAGCAGTTCTTC
D gene: TRBD1; J gene: TRBJ1-1; V gene: TRBV7-9; clone size: few; CDR3 protein: CASSLGGQGGDTEAFF; CDR3 DNA: TGTGCCAGCAGCTTGGGGGGACAGGGGGGGGACACTGAAGCTTTCTTT
D gene: -; J gene: TRBJ1-2; V gene: TRBV27; clone size: -; CDR3 protein: CASSLQGNYYGYAF; CDR3 DNA: TGTGCCAGCAGTTTGCAGGGGAATTACTATGGCTACGCCTTC
D gene: TRBD1; J gene: TRBJ1-2; V gene: TRBV2; clone size: -; CDR3 protein: CASSEARTGWNGYTF; CDR3 DNA: TGTGCCAGCAGTGAAGCTCGGACAGGATGGAATGGCTACACCTTC
D gene: -; J gene: TRBJ2-1; V gene: TRBV5-6; clone size: few; CDR3 protein: CASSPRGGGSLYAEQFF; CDR3 DNA: TGTGCCAGCAGCCCGCGAGGGGGAGGGTCACTATACGCTGAGCAGTTCTTC
D gene: -; J gene: TRBJ2-7; V gene: TRBV6-5; clone size: once; CDR3 protein: CASSYGSGTGEQYF; CDR3 DNA: TGTGCCAGCAGTTACGGCTCTGGAACGGGCGAGCAGTACTTC
D gene: -; J gene: TRBJ2-4; V gene: TRBV10-2; clone size: -; CDR3 protein: CATCPRAKNIQYF; CDR3 DNA: TGCGCCACCTGCCCACGGGCCAAAAACATTCAGTACTTC
D gene: TRBD1; J gene: TRBJ1-2; V gene: TRBV5-4; clone size: -; CDR3 protein: CASSLGGTGGDYGYTF; CDR3 DNA: TGTGCCAGCAGCTTGGGAGGGACAGGGGGCGACTATGGCTACACCTTC
D gene: TRBD2; J gene: TRBJ2-3; V gene: TRBV9; clone size: -; CDR3 protein: CASSVEGAGGADTQYF; CDR3 DNA: TGTGCCAGCAGCGTAGAGGGGGCGGGGGGGGCAGATACGCAGTATTTT
D gene: -; J gene: TRBJ1-2; V gene: TRBV29-1; clone size: -; CDR3 protein: CSVFPDVTENYGYTF; CDR3 DNA: TGCAGCGTTTTCCCCGACGTGACGGAGAACTATGGCTACACCTTC
D gene: -; J gene: TRBJ2-5; V gene: TRBV6-6; clone size: once; CDR3 protein: CASNRQAQETQYF; CDR3 DNA: TGTGCCAGCAACCGACAGGCCCAAGAGACCCAGTACTTC
D gene: TRBD1; J gene: TRBJ1-6; V gene: TRBV7-9; clone size: -; CDR3 protein: CASSLVQGPPYNSPLHF; CDR3 DNA: TGTGCCAGCAGCTTGGTACAGGGGCCCCCCTATAATTCACCCCTCCACTTT
D gene: -; J gene: TRBJ1-1; V gene: TRBV7-3; clone size: -; CDR3 protein: CASSYQGNTEAFF; CDR3 DNA: TGTGCCAGCAGCTATCAGGGGAACACTGAAGCTTTCTTT
D gene: TRBD1; J gene: TRBJ1-2; V gene: TRBV13; clone size: -; CDR3 protein: CASSLDRGTYGYTF; CDR3 DNA: TGTGCCAGCAGCTTAGACAGGGGGACCTATGGCTACACCTTC
D gene: TRBD1; J gene: TRBJ2-7; V gene: TRBV15; clone size: -; CDR3 protein: CATSRVEGAGSSYEQYF; CDR3 DNA: TGTGCCACCAGCAGAGTTGAGGGGGCTGGGAGCTCCTACGAGCAGTACTTC
D gene: TRBD1; J gene: TRBJ1-4; V gene: TRBV11-2; clone size: -; CDR3 protein: CASSSDGAGGAGTNEKLFF; CDR3 DNA: TGTGCCAGCAGCTCCGATGGGGCAGGGGGCGCCGGGACTAATGAAAAACTGTTTTTT
D gene: -; J gene: TRBJ1-1; V gene: TRBV27; clone size: -; CDR3 protein: CASSWSGGVRAEAFF; CDR3 DNA: TGTGCCAGCAGTTGGAGCGGGGGCGTGAGGGCTGAAGCTTTCTTT
D gene: TRBD1; J gene: TRBJ2-7; V gene: TRBV29-1; clone size: -; CDR3 protein: CSVRTRDSYEQYF; CDR3 DNA: TGCAGCGTCCGAACCCGGGACAGCTACGAGCAGTACTTC
D gene: TRBD2; J gene: TRBJ2-3; V gene: TRBV7-9; clone size: -; CDR3 protein: CASSLGRGGFTDTQYF; CDR3 DNA: TGTGCCAGCAGCTTAGGGCGGGGGGGCTTCACAGATACGCAGTATTTT
D gene: -; J gene: TRBJ1-5; V gene: TRBV4-2; clone size: -; CDR3 protein: CASSHGGAGRSNQPQHF; CDR3 DNA: TGTGCCAGCAGCCATGGAGGCGCAGGGAGGTCGAATCAGCCCCAGCATTTT
D gene: TRBD2; J gene: TRBJ2-1; V gene: TRBV19; clone size: -; CDR3 protein: CASTLTGGTYNEQFF; CDR3 DNA: TGTGCCAGTACTTTGACGGGAGGGACCTACAATGAGCAGTTCTTC
D gene: -; J gene: TRBJ1-3; V gene: TRBV6-6; clone size: -; CDR3 protein: CASSLNRQDGNTIYF; CDR3 DNA: TGCGCCAGCAGCCTAAACAGGCAAGATGGAAACACCATATATTTT
D gene: TRBD1; J gene: TRBJ1-5; V gene: TRBV6-4; clone size: -; CDR3 protein: CASSPGTGGNQPQHF; CDR3 DNA: TGTGCCAGCAGTCCCGGGACAGGGGGCAATCAGCCCCAGCATTTT
D gene: TRBD2; J gene: TRBJ2-7; V gene: TRBV10-2; clone size: -; CDR3 protein: CASRGPGLDEQYF; CDR3 DNA: TGCGCCAGCAGGGGCCCTGGACTAGACGAGCAGTACTTC
D gene: -; J gene: TRBJ2-7; V gene: TRBV2; clone size: -; CDR3 protein: CASLGMNEQYF; CDR3 DNA: TGTGCCAGCCTAGGTATGAACGAGCAGTACTTC
D gene: TRBD1; J gene: TRBJ2-2; V gene: TRBV4-1; clone size: -; CDR3 protein: CASSPLPGQGAIGELFF; CDR3 DNA: TGCGCCAGCAGCCCTCTACCGGGACAGGGGGCAATCGGGGAGCTGTTTTTT
D gene: -; J gene: TRBJ1-2; V gene: TRBV11-2; clone size: medium-sized; CDR3 protein: CASSLVSYSPIYGYTF; CDR3 DNA: TGTGCCAGCAGCTTAGTCAGCTACAGCCCGATCTATGGCTACACCTTC
D gene: -; J gene: TRBJ1-1; V gene: TRBV5-1; clone size: -; CDR3 protein: CASSPSGHEAFF; CDR3 DNA: TGCGCCAGCAGCCCGTCGGGTCACGAAGCTTTCTTT
D gene: -; J gene: TRBJ2-7; V gene: TRBV11-2; clone size: -; CDR3 protein: CASSLRGFYEQYF; CDR3 DNA: TGTGCCAGCAGCTTAAGGGGGTTCTACGAGCAGTACTTC
D gene: TRBD1; J gene: TRBJ2-7; V gene: TRBV27; clone size: -; CDR3 protein: CASSLGTASSYEQYF; CDR3 DNA: TGTGCCAGCAGTTTAGGGACAGCCAGCTCCTACGAGCAGTACTTC
D gene: -; J gene: TRBJ2-3; V gene: TRBV10-1; clone size: -; CDR3 protein: CASSPGPTDTQYF; CDR3 DNA: TGCGCCAGCAGCCCAGGCCCCACAGATACGCAGTATTTT
D gene: -; J gene: TRBJ1-2; V gene: TRBV14; clone size: -; CDR3 protein: CASSQVIGTRVNYGYTF; CDR3 DNA: TGTGCCAGCAGCCAAGTTATCGGGACAAGAGTTAACTATGGCTACACCTTC
D gene: TRBD1; J gene: TRBJ2-5; V gene: TRBV28; clone size: -; CDR3 protein: CASSPIQGPLLSKETQYF; CDR3 DNA: TGTGCCAGCAGTCCCATACAGGGGCCCTTACTAAGTAAAGAGACCCAGTACTTC
D gene: -; J gene: TRBJ2-7; V gene: TRBV25-1; clone size: -; CDR3 protein: CASSESPGKEQYF; CDR3 DNA: TGTGCCAGCAGTGAATCTCCAGGGAAGGAGCAGTACTTC
D gene: TRBD1; J gene: TRBJ1-1; V gene: TRBV7-9; clone size: -; CDR3 protein: CASSLGGQGGDTEAFF; CDR3 DNA: TGTGCCAGCAGCCTAGGGGGACAGGGGGGAGACACTGAAGCTTTCTTT